Following are 2 T cell receptor beta chains from one sample sequenced in a study of human T cells and chemical hapten exposure. MiXCR, applied by TCRdb to the RACE reads, yields one record per CDR3 protein. The sample lists 180,000 or so distinct CDR3 sequences, 25% to 30% occurring once. This sample's time point: pre-sensitization, week 0. Treatment reported: therapeutic diphenylcyclopropenone sensitization with weekly scalp DPC. The material was whole blood, obtained in connection with sensitization to the hapten diphenylcyclopropenone (DPC). The receptor set was obtained from a woman aged 30 to 39 with alopecia areata. Some clones in this sample may be carry-over from other donors' samples.

The chain has TRBV20-1 and TRBJ2-7, with a possible D match to TRBD1 (6 bases). This CDR3 comprises 12 residues. V was trimmed by 1 base and J by 5 bases, leaving 9 bases between them. CDR1 is DFQATT, CDR2 SNEGSKA, per germline (reference sequence). In DNA form, the CDR3 reads TGCAGTGCTAGAGGGGGGCCTAACGAGCAGTACTTC. This translates into CSARGGPNEQYF.

This clonotype was counted many times. This rearrangement joins TRBV20-1 to TRBJ1-1; tentatively, D is TRBD1 (5 bases). CDR3 length equals 12 residues. Germline assignment: CDR1 DFQATT and CDR2 SNEGSKA (reference sequence). Here the CDR3 DNA reads TGCAGCGGACTCCAGGGGAACACTGAAGCTTTCTTT. Translated: CSGLQGNTEAFF.